This T cell receptor (beta chain) was recorded in a study of T cell responses to AZD1222 COVID-19 vaccine. Study outcomes and limitations: With dominance at 160-218 and 743-854, vaccine-associated CD4 TCRs spanned spike. The donors showed a predominance of white British ancestry and of females, with possible underestimation of clonal diversity. Increased Spike-specific TCR breadth and depth were observed after two AZD1222 doses.

Libraries were prepared by immunoSEQ multiplex PCR; TCRdb keeps only in-frame clonotypes and omits some of them. The sample lists 100,000 to 150,000 clones; roughly nine tenths were seen once. Comment on this clone: Its antigen is still unknown.

Germline values: CDR1 SGHVS, CDR2 FQNEAQ. V was trimmed by 2 bases and J by 1 base, leaving 12 bases between them. CDR3 size: 16 residues. This chain uses TRBV7-8 with TRBJ2-1, with no clear D. This clonotype originated in an adult in good health. Here the sequenced sample was peripheral blood, taken on day 0 of AZD1222 vaccination. The CDR3 region is CASSLSRRASYNEQFF. The CDR3 region has the DNA TGTGCCAGCAGCTTATCACGTCGGGCGTCCTACAATGAGCAGTTCTTC.